This is a list of T cell receptor beta chains from one sample in a study of early T cells in non-severe SARS-CoV-2 infection. TCRdb recomputed calls from the 5' RACE reads with MiXCR, one row per CDR3 protein. The sample shows about 60,000 distinct CDR3 sequences, over 10% of them seen only once. The sample taken for sequencing was whole blood. The receptors were sampled from an adult who was a healthcare worker with PCR-confirmed SARS-CoV-2 infection or an uninfected control (not recorded which). CDR3s include the opening cysteine and the closing phenylalanine or tryptophan.

V	J	CDR3
TRBV11-2	TRBJ2-7	CASSAGLGDEQYF
TRBV7-2	TRBJ2-1	CASSRGYSGRRNEQFF
TRBV28	TRBJ2-3	CASSLDPAGRDTQYF
TRBV7-3	TRBJ1-1	CASSLSGVVWDRTEAFF
TRBV20-1	TRBJ2-3	CSREGGTDTQYF
TRBV12-3/TRBV12-4	TRBJ1-4	CASRSQVDEKLFF
TRBV20-1	TRBJ2-1	CSARDLAGGYNEQFF
TRBV3-1	TRBJ1-4	CASSQGQNEKLFF
TRBV13	TRBJ2-1	CASSPGLAGGPYEQFF
TRBV10-2	TRBJ2-7	CASSEAMWGGTYEQYF
TRBV29-1	TRBJ2-3	CSVMDRISAGADTQYF
TRBV20-1	TRBJ1-4	CSARKGPGTNEKLFF
TRBV12-3/TRBV12-4	TRBJ2-7	CASSLVTGGSYEQYF
TRBV7-2	TRBJ2-1	CASSFGGLAGLGATYNEQFF
TRBV5-1	TRBJ2-7	CASSLEQIGEQYF
TRBV27	TRBJ2-1	CASSLGTSGGTYNEQFF
TRBV10-3	TRBJ2-7	CAISPGQGRSYEQYF
TRBV5-1	TRBJ1-2	CASGREGSYGYTF
TRBV12-3/TRBV12-4	TRBJ1-5	CASRTGTLSNQPQHF
TRBV9	TRBJ1-1	CASSLGMNTEAFF
TRBV6-1	TRBJ1-1	CASRGSFRDSGGMNTEAFF
TRBV20-1	TRBJ1-6	CSASSRGGNSPLHF
TRBV12-3/TRBV12-4	TRBJ1-1	CASSRTGGGTEAFF
TRBV9	TRBJ2-1	CASSAGGTGMNNEQFF
TRBV12-3/TRBV12-4	TRBJ1-2	CASSRIPGYGYTF
TRBV5-1	TRBJ2-1	CASSLRLADYNEQFF
TRBV15	TRBJ2-1	CATSRDLSRGGAQFF
TRBV6-2/TRBV6-3	TRBJ2-3	CASSRLAGGDTQYF
TRBV5-1	TRBJ2-5	CASSSPGEETQYF
TRBV5-1	TRBJ2-7	CASSPNLGLAGVDYEQYF
TRBV5-5	TRBJ2-3	CASSLWDTDTQYF
TRBV28	TRBJ1-2	CASALGGNYGYTF
TRBV5-4	TRBJ2-2	CASSEDILLTGELFF
TRBV29-1	TRBJ2-7	CSVGRLAGGPYEQYF
TRBV6-5	TRBJ1-1	CASSIVSATRNTEAFF
TRBV29-1	TRBJ1-2	CSVDLEGQTSYGYTF
TRBV9	TRBJ2-2	CASSAHTGELFF
TRBV11-2	TRBJ1-1	CASKRGVSDTEAFF
TRBV7-9	TRBJ1-1	CASSPLVGANTEAFF
TRBV6-5	TRBJ1-1	CASSYTGTATWEAFF
TRBV14	TRBJ2-3	CASSQDGSGGSTDTQYF
TRBV20-1	TRBJ2-5	CSARRADNREETQYF
TRBV12-3/TRBV12-4	TRBJ2-7	CASSFWTTSEEQYF
TRBV7-9	TRBJ1-4	CASSFDFNEKLFF
TRBV18	TRBJ2-4	CASSPSSRAGLAKNIQYF
TRBV9	TRBJ2-1	CASSSGLAGGFYNEQFF
TRBV25-1	TRBJ1-1	CASSGTGYHTEAFF
TRBV6-5	TRBJ2-3	CASSYVGGEDTQYF
TRBV7-9	TRBJ2-7	CASSFLDGGTVAYEQYF
TRBV20-1	TRBJ2-3	CSAHGQSTDTQYF
TRBV6-1	TRBJ1-2	CASSERWFSYGYTF
TRBV14	TRBJ1-1	CASSQQGEAFF
TRBV5-1	TRBJ1-3	CASAQSGPQSGNTIYF
TRBV4-3	TRBJ2-1	CASSQARTSGGANEQFF
TRBV11-1	TRBJ2-2	CASSLAGRGTGELFF
TRBV20-1	TRBJ2-1	CSARGDRDPVGQFF
TRBV6-2/TRBV6-3	TRBJ2-5	CASRSLSGAQETQYF
TRBV11-2	TRBJ2-7	CASSSLAGGEYEQYF